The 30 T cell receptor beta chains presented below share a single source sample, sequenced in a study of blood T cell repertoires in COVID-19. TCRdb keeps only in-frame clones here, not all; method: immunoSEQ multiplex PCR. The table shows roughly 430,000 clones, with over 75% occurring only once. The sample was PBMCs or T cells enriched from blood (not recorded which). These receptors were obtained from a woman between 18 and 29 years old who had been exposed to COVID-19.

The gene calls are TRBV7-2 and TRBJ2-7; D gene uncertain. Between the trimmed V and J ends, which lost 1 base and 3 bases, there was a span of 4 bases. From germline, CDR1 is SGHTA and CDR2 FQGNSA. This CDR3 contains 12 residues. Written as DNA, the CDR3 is TGTGCCAGCAGCTTAGTCGGCTACGAGCAGTACTTC. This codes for CASSLVGYEQYF.

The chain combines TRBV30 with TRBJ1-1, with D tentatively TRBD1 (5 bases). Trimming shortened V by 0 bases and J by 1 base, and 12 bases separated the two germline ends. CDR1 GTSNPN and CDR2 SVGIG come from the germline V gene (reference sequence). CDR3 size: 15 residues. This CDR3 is CAWSVNPTANTEAFF. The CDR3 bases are TGTGCCTGGAGTGTAAACCCGACAGCGAACACTGAAGCTTTCTTT.

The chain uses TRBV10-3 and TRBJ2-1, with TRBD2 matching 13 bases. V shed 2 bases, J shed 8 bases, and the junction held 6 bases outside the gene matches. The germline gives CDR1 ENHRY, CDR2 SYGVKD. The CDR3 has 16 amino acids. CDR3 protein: CAISETSGRGLDEQFF. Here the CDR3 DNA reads TGTGCCATCAGTGAGACTAGCGGGAGGGGGCTGGATGAGCAGTTCTTC.

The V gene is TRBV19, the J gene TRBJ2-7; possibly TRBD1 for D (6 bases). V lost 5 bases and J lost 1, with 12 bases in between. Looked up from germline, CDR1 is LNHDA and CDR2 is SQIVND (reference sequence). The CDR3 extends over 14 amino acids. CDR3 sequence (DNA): TGTGCCAGTAGTTACCGGGACAAGTCCTACGAGCAGTACTTC. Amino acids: CASSYRDKSYEQYF.

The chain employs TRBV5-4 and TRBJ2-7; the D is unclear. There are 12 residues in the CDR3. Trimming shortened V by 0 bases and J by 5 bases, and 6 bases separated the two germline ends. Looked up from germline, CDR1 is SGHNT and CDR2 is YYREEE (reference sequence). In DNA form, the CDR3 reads TGTGCCAGCAGCTTGGCCTTCGACGAGCAGTACTTC. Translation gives CASSLAFDEQYF.

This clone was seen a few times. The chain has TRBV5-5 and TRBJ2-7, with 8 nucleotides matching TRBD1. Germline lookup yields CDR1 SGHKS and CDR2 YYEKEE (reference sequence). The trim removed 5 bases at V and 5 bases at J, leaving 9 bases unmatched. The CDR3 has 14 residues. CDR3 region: CASRIQTGVNEQYF. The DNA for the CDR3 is TGTGCCAGCAGAATCCAGACAGGGGTCAACGAGCAGTACTTC.

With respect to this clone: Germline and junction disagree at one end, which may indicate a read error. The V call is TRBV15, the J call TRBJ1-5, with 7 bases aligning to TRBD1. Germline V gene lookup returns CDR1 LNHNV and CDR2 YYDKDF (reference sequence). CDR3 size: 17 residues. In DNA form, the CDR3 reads TGTGCCACCAGCCCTCTTGGGGGACAGCACCTCAATGAGCCCCAGCATTTT. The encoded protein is CATSPLGGQHLNEPQHF.

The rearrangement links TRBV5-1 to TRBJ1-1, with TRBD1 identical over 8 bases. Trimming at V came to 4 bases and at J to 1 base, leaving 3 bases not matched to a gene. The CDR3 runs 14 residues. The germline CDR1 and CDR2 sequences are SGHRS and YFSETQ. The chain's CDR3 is CASSATGGNTEAFF. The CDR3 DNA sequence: TGCGCCAGCAGCGCAACAGGGGGGAACACTGAAGCTTTCTTT.

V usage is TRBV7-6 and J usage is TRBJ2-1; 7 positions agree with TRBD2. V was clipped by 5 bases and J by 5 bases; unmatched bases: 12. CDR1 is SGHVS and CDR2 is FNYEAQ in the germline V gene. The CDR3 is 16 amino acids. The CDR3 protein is CASSLSSASGNNEQFF. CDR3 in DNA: TGTGCCAGCAGCCTTTCTTCGGCTAGCGGAAACAATGAGCAGTTCTTC.

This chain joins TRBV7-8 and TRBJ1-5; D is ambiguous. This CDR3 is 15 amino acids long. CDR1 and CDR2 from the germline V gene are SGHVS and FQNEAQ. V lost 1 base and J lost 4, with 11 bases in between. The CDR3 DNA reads TGTGCCAGCAGCTTAGGTCTTCAGGTTAATCAGCCCCAGCATTTT. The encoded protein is CASSLGLQVNQPQHF.

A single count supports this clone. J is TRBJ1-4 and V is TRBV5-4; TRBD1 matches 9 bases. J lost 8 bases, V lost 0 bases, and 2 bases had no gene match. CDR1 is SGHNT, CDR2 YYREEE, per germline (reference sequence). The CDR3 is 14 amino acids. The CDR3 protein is CASSLDRGREKLFF. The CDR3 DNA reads TGTGCCAGCAGCTTGGACAGGGGGCGAGAAAAACTGTTTTTT. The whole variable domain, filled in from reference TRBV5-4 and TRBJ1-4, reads ETGVTQSPTHLIKTRGQQVTLRCSSQSGHNTVSWYQQALGQGPQFIFQYYREEENGRGNFPPRFSGLQFPNYSSELNVNALELDDSALYLCASSLDRGREKLFFGSGTQLSVL.

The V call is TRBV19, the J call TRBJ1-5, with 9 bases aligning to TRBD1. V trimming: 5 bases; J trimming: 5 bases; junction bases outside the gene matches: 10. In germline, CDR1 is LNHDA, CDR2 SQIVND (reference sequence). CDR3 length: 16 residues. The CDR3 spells CASSSPRDRVDQPQHF. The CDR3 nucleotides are TGTGCCAGTAGTTCCCCCCGGGACAGGGTTGATCAGCCCCAGCATTTT.

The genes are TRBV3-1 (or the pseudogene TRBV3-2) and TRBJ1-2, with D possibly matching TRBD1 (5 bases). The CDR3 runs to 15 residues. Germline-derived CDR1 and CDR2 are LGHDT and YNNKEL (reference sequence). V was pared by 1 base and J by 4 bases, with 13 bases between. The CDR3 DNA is TGTGCCAGCAGCCAAGGTCACCAGGGCGGCTATGGCTACACCTTC. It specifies CASSQGHQGGYGYTF.

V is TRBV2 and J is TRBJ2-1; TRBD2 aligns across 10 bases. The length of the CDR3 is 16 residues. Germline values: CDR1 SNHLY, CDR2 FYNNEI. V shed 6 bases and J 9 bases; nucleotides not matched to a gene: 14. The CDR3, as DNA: TGTGCCAGCAGCCGCAGCGGGAGGGAAGGAAGACCTGAGCAGTTCTTC. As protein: CASSRSGREGRPEQFF.

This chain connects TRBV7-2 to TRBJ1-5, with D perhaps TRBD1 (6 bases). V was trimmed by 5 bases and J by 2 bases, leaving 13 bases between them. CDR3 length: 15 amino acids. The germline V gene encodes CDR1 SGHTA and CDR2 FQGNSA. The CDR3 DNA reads TGTGCCAGCAGCGCGCAGGGGATCGGCAATCAGCCCCAGCATTTT. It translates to CASSAQGIGNQPQHF.

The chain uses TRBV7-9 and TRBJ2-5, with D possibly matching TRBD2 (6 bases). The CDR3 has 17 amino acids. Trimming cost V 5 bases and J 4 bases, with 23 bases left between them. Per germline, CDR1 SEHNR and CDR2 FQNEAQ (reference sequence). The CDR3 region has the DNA TGTGCCAGCAGCCCAGTGGAGGGATGGGGACGCGGAGAGACCCAGTACTTC. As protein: CASSPVEGWGRGETQYF. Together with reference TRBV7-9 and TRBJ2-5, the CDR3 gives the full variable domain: DTGVSQNPRHKITKRGQNVTFRCDPISEHNRLYWYRQTLGQGPEFLTYFQNEAQLEKSRLLSDRFSAERPKGSFSTLEIQRTEQGDSAMYLCASSPVEGWGRGETQYFGPGTRLLVL.

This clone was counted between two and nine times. CDR3 sequence (DNA): TGCGCCAGCAGCGTAACTACTGAGAGCTCTGGAAACACCATATATTTT. This sequence encodes CASSVTTESSGNTIYF. The genes are TRBV5-1 and TRBJ1-3; D call uncertain. The CDR3 totals 16 residues. CDR1 is SGHRS, CDR2 YFSETQ, per germline. The germline V and J ends were trimmed by 4 bases and 0 bases, with 14 bases remaining between them.

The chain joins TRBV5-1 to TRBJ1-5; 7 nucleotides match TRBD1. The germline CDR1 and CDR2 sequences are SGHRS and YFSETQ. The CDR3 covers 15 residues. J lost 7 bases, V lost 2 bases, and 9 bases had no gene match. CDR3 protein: CASSLEPGQRQPQHF. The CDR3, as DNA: TGCGCCAGCAGCTTAGAACCGGGACAGAGGCAGCCCCAGCATTTT.

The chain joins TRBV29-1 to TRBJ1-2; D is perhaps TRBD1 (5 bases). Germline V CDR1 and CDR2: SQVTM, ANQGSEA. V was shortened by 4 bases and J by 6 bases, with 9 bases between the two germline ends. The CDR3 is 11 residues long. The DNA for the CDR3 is TGCAGCGTTGCAGGGCTCGATGGCTACACCTTC. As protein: CSVAGLDGYTF.

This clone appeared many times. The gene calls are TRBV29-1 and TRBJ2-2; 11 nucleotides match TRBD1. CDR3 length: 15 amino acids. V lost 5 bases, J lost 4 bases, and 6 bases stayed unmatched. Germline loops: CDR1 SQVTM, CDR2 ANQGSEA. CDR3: CSVYGQGAGTGELFF. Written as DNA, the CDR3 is TGCAGCGTTTATGGACAGGGGGCAGGCACCGGGGAGCTGTTTTTT.

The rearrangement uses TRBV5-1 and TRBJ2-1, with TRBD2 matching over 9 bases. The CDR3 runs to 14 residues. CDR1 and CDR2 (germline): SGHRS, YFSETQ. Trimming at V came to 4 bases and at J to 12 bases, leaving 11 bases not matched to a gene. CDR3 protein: CASSAGTSSIAQFF. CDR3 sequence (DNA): TGCGCCAGCAGCGCCGGGACTAGCTCAATAGCGCAGTTCTTC. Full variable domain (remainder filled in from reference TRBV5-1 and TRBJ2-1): KAGVTQTPRYLIKTRGQQVTLSCSPISGHRSVSWYQQTPGQGLQFLFEYFSETQRNKGNFPGRFSGRQFSNSRSEMNVSTLELGDSALYLCASSAGTSSIAQFFGPGTRLTVL.

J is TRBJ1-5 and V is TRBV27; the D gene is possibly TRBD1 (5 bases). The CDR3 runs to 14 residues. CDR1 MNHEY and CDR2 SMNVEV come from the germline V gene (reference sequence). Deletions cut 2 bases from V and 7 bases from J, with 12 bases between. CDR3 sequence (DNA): TGTGCCAGCAGTTTAGGCGGGGCCCAGCAGCCCCAGCATTTT. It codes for CASSLGGAQQPQHF.

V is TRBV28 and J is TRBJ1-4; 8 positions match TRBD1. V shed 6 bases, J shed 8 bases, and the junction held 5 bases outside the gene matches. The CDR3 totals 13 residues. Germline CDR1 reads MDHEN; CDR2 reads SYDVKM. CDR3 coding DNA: TGTGCCAGCAGGACAGGGGTAGAAGAAAAACTGTTTTTT. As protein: CASRTGVEEKLFF.

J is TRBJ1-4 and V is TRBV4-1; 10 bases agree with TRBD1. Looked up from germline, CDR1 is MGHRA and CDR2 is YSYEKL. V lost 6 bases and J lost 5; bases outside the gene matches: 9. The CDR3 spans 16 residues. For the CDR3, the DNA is TGCGCCAGCAGAGTCCCGACAGGGGGCAGGAATGAAAAACTGTTTTTT. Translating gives CASRVPTGGRNEKLFF.

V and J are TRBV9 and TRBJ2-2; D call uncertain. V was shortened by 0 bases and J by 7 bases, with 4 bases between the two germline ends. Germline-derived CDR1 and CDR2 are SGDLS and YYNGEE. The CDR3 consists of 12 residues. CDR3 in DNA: TGTGCCAGCAGCGTAGACTTCGGGGAGCTGTTTTTT. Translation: CASSVDFGELFF.

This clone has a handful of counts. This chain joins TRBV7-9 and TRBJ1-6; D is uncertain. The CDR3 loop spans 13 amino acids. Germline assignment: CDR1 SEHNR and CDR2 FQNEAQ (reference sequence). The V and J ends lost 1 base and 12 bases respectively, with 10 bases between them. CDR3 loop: CASSLGEVLPLHF. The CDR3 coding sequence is TGTGCCAGCAGCTTAGGGGAGGTGTTACCCCTCCACTTT.

The CDR3 DNA sequence: TGTGCCAGCCGGGACAGGGTTGTAAATGAGCAGTTCTTC. This gives the protein CASRDRVVNEQFF. The chain couples TRBV2 to TRBJ2-1; TRBD1 agrees at 9 bases. The junction had 6 bases not matched to a gene; V was cut back by 8 bases and J by 7 bases. This CDR3 spans 13 amino acids. Germline V gene data show CDR1 as SNHLY and CDR2 as FYNNEI.

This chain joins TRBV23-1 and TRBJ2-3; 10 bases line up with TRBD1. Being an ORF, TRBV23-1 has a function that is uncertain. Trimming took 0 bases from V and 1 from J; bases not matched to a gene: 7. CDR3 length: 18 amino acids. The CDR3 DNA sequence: TGCGCCAGCAGTCAATCGGGCCGACAGGGGGCACGCACAGATACGCAGTATTTT. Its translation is CASSQSGRQGARTDTQYF.

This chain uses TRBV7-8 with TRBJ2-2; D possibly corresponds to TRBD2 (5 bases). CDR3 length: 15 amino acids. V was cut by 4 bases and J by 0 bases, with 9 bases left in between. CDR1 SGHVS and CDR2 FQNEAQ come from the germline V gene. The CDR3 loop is CASSYGEPNTGELFF. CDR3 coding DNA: TGTGCCAGCAGCTACGGGGAGCCGAACACCGGGGAGCTGTTTTTT.

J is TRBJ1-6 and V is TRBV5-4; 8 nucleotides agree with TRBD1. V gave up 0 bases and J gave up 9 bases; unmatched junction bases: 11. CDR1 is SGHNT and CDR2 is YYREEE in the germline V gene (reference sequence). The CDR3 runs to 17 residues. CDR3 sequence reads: CASSLATGGEWISPLHF. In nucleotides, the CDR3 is TGTGCCAGCAGCTTGGCTACAGGGGGAGAGTGGATTTCACCCCTCCACTTT.